This T cell receptor beta chain was observed in a study of human T cells and chemical hapten exposure (dated by TCRdb to the early 2020s). About the study as a whole: For sensitization, 2% DPC in acetone was applied to a roughly 2 cm by roughly 2 cm area of upper inner arm skin. Libraries were pooled for sequencing, and variation in per-sample TCR yields was attributed mainly to small differences in library volumes within the pool. The mostly female patient cohort included alopecia areata with under or over 50% scalp involvement, alopecia totalis and alopecia universalis. Throughout the study period of around 25 weeks, patients also received therapeutic DPC doses to the scalp every week. About 27 alopecia patients gave blood for TCR sequencing at one to four time points (pre-sensitization, 2, 6 and 24 weeks). Patch tests used Finn chambers with 0.01% DPC on the upper back, scored after 6 days by International Contact Dermatitis Research Group standards. Patient blood was sampled pre-sensitization (week 0) and at 2, 6 and about 24 weeks after DPC sensitization. The study tracked peripheral blood TCR repertoire changes in vivo during primary and secondary sensitization to the hapten diphenylcyclopropenone (DPC) in alopecia patients. On the study overall, not on this receptor specifically: Compared with pre-sensitization or healthy control sets, expanded TCRs formed significantly more large CDR3 similarity clusters, which is consistent with antigen-driven responses. DPC sensitization did not change the number of TCRs with a frequency above 1 in 1000, and there was no evidence of changes in global repertoire structure. Repeated subsampling changed both the strength of the expansion versus patch-test correlation and the threshold at which the correlation became significant. Patch test score correlated positively with the number of PT1 expanded TCRs, reaching significance at thresholds 8, 16 and 32 but not at 4. Because all patients had alopecia, a presumed autoimmune disease, the immune response of the patients might differ from that of healthy individuals.

This clonotype was detected a few times. Its antigen specificity is not known. No base qualities exist here, and no much larger clone lies one base off it. V and J lose 0 bases and 8 bases, and a span of 11 bases separates them. Measured from the cysteine to the phenylalanine, the CDR3 is 14 residues long. Of the read, only the CDR3 DNA is kept; its 42 bases are in frame from base 1. CDR1 and CDR2 are drawn from the germline V gene: SGHTA, FQGNSA. The time point label on this specimen signifies: patch test 1, 2 weeks after DPC sensitization. The treatment or condition label on this specimen signifies: therapeutic diphenylcyclopropenone sensitization with weekly scalp DPC. Blood at each patch-test visit was drawn before the patch test was applied. Patients were considered eligible if aged 18 to 70, diagnosed with alopecia and deemed suitable for DPC therapy, and patients were excluded if pregnant. Unfractionated whole blood was collected in Tempus Blood RNA tubes, and total RNA was extracted from that blood.

Library method: RACE. TCRdb names NextSeq 500 as the instrument used. During library preparation, unique molecular identifiers were attached to individual cDNA molecules so that TCRs could be counted in a quantitative, reproducible way. Both TCR alpha and TCR beta chains were sequenced from each blood RNA sample. On the authors' methods: Samples had a median of roughly 91,000 TCRs, with a range from about 20,000 to 690,600. The Decombinator software suite was used to annotate V, J and CDR3 in the TCR reads. Every sample was subsampled to the same number of TCRs (28,000) for the PS versus PT1 abundance plots. TCRs were defined as expanded if absent before sensitization and observed at least eight times at the 2-week time point. The raw public reads went through TCRdb reprocessing: fastp at Q25, MiXCR clone calling, in-frame beta chains kept. Each record represents a unique CDR3 protein, reported with the most common genes and DNA among its rows. These V and J calls rely on TCRdb rather than the paper's analysis. The sample table contains around 160,000 distinct CDR3 sequences; only one count was recorded for around 15% of them. The ten top clones hold around 1.7% of the sample.

Material: whole blood, obtained in connection with sensitization to the hapten diphenylcyclopropenone (DPC). The rearrangement joined TRBV7-2 to TRBJ2-1; the D gene is perhaps TRBD2, from 6 matching bases. The sequence was collected from a woman under 40 with alopecia areata. Some clones in this sample may be carry-over from other donors' samples. The CDR3 reads CASSLAGTAYEQFF. The sequenced DNA is TGTGCCAGCAGCTTAGCCGGGACTGCTTATGAGCAGTTCTTC.